This T cell receptor beta chain was retrieved from a study of cytomegalovirus exposure and HLA in healthy donors. This CDR3 region has 15 residues. V was pared by 4 bases and J by 4 bases, with 18 bases between. CDR1 is SGHNT and CDR2 is YYREEE in the germline V gene (reference sequence). On this clone itself: Its antigen is unknown.

Amplification used 60 Vbeta primers and 13 Jbeta primers. Profiled with immunoSEQ multiplex PCR; TCRdb holds only in-frame clones, not every one. The sample holds 220,000 or so clones, roughly 70% seen once. All donors participated as healthy donors of bone marrow. General study points: Indistinguishable V segments, including TRBV6-2 and TRBV6-3, were excluded. Earlier analysis found most TCR beta V segments productive about 87% or about 30% of the time. There were reportedly fewer N-insertions in an Asian-associated ancestry cluster than the roughly 670-donor mean, in a later analysis.

The sample taken for sequencing was PBMCs. This chain joins TRBV5-4 and TRBJ2-7, with TRBD1 as a possible D gene (5 bases). The sequence was obtained from a woman aged 25 to 45 in good health and CMV-seronegative. The CDR3 nucleotides read TGTGCCAGCAGCCCCGGAGCAGGGATCAAGTACGAGCAGTACTTC. This codes for CASSPGAGIKYEQYF. The entire variable domain, with the rest obtained from reference TRBV5-4 and TRBJ2-7, is as follows: ETGVTQSPTHLIKTRGQQVTLRCSSQSGHNTVSWYQQALGQGPQFIFQYYREEENGRGNFPPRFSGLQFPNYSSELNVNALELDDSALYLCASSPGAGIKYEQYFGPGTRLTVT.